The present entry profiles one T cell receptor (beta chain) with its context. Antigen: not known. TCRB transcripts that were expressed got sequenced, as all of the isolated RNA had been reverse transcribed. Method: immunoSEQ multiplex PCR; TCRdb's copy keeps in-frame clones and lacks some. The table includes about 250,000 clones, approximately 10% detected once. The data were obtained in a study of beta chain features in type 1 diabetes. The V gene's germline CDR1 is SGHNT and CDR2 YYREEE (reference sequence). The CDR3 has 13 amino acids. With 4 bases clipped from V and 8 bases from J, the junction kept 4 bases outside the gene matches. Study results and caveats: TCRB CDR3 length was moderately but significantly reduced in all four CD4+ subsets of Type 1 diabetes patients.

The J gene is TRBJ1-4, the V gene TRBV5-4; 8 bases map to TRBD1. This clonotype was obtained from a man aged 30 to 45 with type 1 diabetes. The sequencing sample was made of naive CD4+ T cells from blood. The CDR3 nucleotides read TGTGCCAGCAGCCTGTGGACAGGGGAAAAACTGTTTTTT. This sequence encodes CASSLWTGEKLFF.